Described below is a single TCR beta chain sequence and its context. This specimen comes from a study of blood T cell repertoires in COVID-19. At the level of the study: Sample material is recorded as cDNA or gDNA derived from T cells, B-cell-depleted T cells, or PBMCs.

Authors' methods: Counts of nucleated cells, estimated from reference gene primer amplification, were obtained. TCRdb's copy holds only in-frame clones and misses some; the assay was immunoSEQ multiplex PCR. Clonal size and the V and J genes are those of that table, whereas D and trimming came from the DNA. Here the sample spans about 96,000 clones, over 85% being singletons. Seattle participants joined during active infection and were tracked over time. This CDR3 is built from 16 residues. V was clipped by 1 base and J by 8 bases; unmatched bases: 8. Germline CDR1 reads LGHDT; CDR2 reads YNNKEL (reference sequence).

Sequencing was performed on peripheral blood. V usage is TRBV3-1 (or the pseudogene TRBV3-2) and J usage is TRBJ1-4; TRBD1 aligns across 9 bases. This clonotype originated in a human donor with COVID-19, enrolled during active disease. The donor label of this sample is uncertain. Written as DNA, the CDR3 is TGTGCCAGCAGCCAAGGCCCCGAGGGACAGGGAGAAAAACTGTTTTTT. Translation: CASSQGPEGQGEKLFF.